This T cell receptor (beta chain) comes out of a study of beta chain features in type 1 diabetes. The V and J ends lost 2 bases and 3 bases, in that order; junction bases with no gene match: 16. This CDR3 has 20 residues. Germline V gene data show CDR1 as MGHRA and CDR2 as YSYEKL. Reverse transcribing all isolated RNA meant expressed TCRB transcripts were sequenced. Clones were read by immunoSEQ multiplex PCR, and TCRdb kept only the in-frame ones, dropping some. Of 400,000 to 550,000 clones listed, 9.5% to 12% are singletons. V and J are TRBV4-1 and TRBJ1-2, with 12 bases lining up with TRBD1. Specimen: naive CD4+ T cells from blood. The source of this sequence is a woman aged 18-29 years in good health. Here the CDR3 reads CASSQKHTGTGGAWYYGYTF. The DNA for the CDR3 is TGCGCCAGCAGCCAAAAGCACACCGGGACAGGGGGCGCATGGTACTATGGCTACACCTTC.